This T cell receptor (beta chain) was recorded in a study of breast tumors, draining lymph nodes, adjacent tissues. Study outcomes and limitations: Data fit most tumor T cells coming from lymph node, expanding in tumor.

Breast cancer patients provided tissue from their axillary draining lymph nodes. Each CDR3 protein gets one entry after TCRdb re-called the multiplex PCR reads with MiXCR. The sample carries approximately 210,000 distinct CDR3 sequences, less than 40% recorded once. The ends were cut back, 5 bases at V and 8 bases at J, with 13 bases in the middle. This CDR3 region has 14 residues. The germline CDR1 and CDR2 sequences are SGHDN and FVKESK. This clonotype occurred many times. The antigen remains unidentified. What was sequenced was axillary lymph node tissue. The chain employs TRBV14 and TRBJ1-6; the D gene is possibly TRBD1 (5 bases). This receptor was obtained from a female donor with breast cancer. Some clones in this sample may be carry-over from other donors' samples. The CDR3 nucleotides read TGTGCCAGCAGCGGGGCAGGAAGGTATTCACCCCTCCACTTT. This translates into CASSGAGRYSPLHF.